The 5 T cell receptor beta chains below were found in one sample sequenced in a study of spatial heterogeneity in lung cancer. Using its own MiXCR run on the 5' RACE reads, TCRdb lists one record per CDR3 protein. This sample yields about 5,100 distinct CDR3 sequences, of which around 26% are seen a single time; around 17% belongs to the top ten. The time point: sample taken at primary tumor resection. Sequencing of whole RNA from tumor, nontumor lung or frozen PBMC involved no sorting. The specimen was PBMCs, collected at surgery. The receptors originated from a male donor with early-stage non-small cell lung cancer.

By sample share, this clonotype is medium-sized. The gene calls are TRBV4-1 and TRBJ2-7; D call uncertain. CDR3 length: 14 residues. Germline V gene lookup returns CDR1 MGHRA and CDR2 YSYEKL. V was clipped by 8 bases and J by 1 base, with 15 bases between them. CDR3 coding DNA: TGCGCCAGCGGCCCGGTAGTACTTTCCTACGAGCAGTACTTC. Translation: CASGPVVLSYEQYF.

Sample share makes this clonotype medium-sized. This chain joins TRBV13 and TRBJ2-2; D is unresolved. Germline-derived CDR1 and CDR2 are PRHDT and FYEKMQ (reference sequence). V lost 1 base, J lost 5 bases, and 11 bases lay in between. This CDR3 contains 15 residues. The CDR3 loop reads CASSLESGETGELFF. The DNA of the CDR3 is TGTGCCAGCAGCTTAGAGTCAGGCGAGACCGGGGAGCTGTTTTTT.

This clonotype has a handful of counts. This chain links TRBV6-2 or TRBV6-3 with TRBJ2-5; D might be TRBD2 (6 bases). Trimming took 11 bases from V and 5 from J, leaving 15 bases between them. CDR3 length: 12 amino acids. The germline gives CDR1 MNHEY, CDR2 SVGEGT. CDR3 sequence reads: CAGSKGRETQYF. The CDR3 DNA follows: TGTGCCGGATCGAAGGGGAGGGAGACCCAGTACTTC.

This clonotype counts as medium-sized. The chain carries TRBV11-2 and TRBJ2-5; a weak D match, TRBD2 (6 bases). This CDR3 spans 17 amino acids. Trimming took 1 base from V and 1 from J, leaving 16 bases between them. Germline V CDR1 and CDR2: SGHAT, FQNNGV. The CDR3 DNA reads as TGTGCCAGCAGCTTAGGCGTCGGGGGTGGGTCCCAAGAGACCCAGTACTTC. Its translation: CASSLGVGGGSQETQYF.

This clonotype is labeled as large (0.1 to 1%). The chain couples TRBV5-4 to TRBJ2-3, with D hard to call. V was trimmed by 4 bases and J by 3 bases, leaving 12 bases between them. The CDR3 length is 14 residues. Germline V gives CDR1 SGHNT, CDR2 YYREEE (reference sequence). This CDR3 is CASSIRALTDTQYF. For the CDR3, the DNA is TGTGCCAGCAGCATCCGGGCCCTGACAGATACGCAGTATTTT.